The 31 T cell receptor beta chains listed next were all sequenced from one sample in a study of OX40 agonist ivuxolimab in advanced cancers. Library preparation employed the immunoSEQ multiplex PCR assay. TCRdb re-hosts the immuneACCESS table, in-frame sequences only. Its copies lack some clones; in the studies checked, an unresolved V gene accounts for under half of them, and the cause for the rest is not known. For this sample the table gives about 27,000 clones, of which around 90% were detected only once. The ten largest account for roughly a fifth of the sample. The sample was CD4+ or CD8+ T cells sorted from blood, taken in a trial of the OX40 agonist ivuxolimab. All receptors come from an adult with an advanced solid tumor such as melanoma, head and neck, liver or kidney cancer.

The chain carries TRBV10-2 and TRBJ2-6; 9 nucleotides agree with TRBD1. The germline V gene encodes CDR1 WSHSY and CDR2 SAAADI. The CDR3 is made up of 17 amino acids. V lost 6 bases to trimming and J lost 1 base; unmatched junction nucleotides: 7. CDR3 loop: CASRPGQGLSGANVLTF. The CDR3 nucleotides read TGCGCCAGCAGGCCGGGACAGGGTCTATCTGGGGCCAACGTCCTGACTTTC.

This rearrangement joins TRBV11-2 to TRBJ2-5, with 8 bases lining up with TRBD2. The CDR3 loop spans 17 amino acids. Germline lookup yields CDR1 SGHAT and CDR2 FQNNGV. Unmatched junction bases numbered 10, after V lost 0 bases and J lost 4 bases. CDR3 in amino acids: CASSLDLGGRYPETQYF. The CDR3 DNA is TGTGCCAGCAGCTTAGATCTCGGCGGGAGGTATCCAGAGACCCAGTACTTC. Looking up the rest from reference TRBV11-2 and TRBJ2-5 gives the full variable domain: EAGVAQSPRYKIIEKRQSVAFWCNPISGHATLYWYQQILGQGPKLLIQFQNNGVVDDSQLPKDRFSAERLKGVDSTLKIQPAKLEDSAVYLCASSLDLGGRYPETQYFGPGTRLLVL.

CDR3 bases: TGTGCCAGCAGCGTGGCGGGAGTTGGCTACGAGCAGTACTTC. Its protein product is CASSVAGVGYEQYF. The rearrangement joins TRBV9 to TRBJ2-7; 7 bases map to TRBD2. The CDR3 sequence is 14 residues long. Germline V gene lookup returns CDR1 SGDLS and CDR2 YYNGEE. The trim removed 2 bases at V and 3 bases at J, leaving 5 bases unmatched. Variable domain in full (rest from reference TRBV9 and TRBJ2-7): DSGVTQTPKHLITATGQRVTLRCSPRSGDLSVYWYQQSLDQGLQFLIQYYNGEERAKGNILERFSAQQFPDLHSELNLSSLELGDSALYFCASSVAGVGYEQYFGPGTRLTVT.

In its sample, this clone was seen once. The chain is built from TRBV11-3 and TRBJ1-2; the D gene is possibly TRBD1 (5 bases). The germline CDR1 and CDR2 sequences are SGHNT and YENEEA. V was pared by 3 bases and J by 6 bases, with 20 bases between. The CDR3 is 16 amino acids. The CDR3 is CASSLGLGTGLDGYTF. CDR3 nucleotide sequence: TGTGCCAGCAGCTTGGGGTTGGGGACTGGGCTCGATGGCTACACCTTC.

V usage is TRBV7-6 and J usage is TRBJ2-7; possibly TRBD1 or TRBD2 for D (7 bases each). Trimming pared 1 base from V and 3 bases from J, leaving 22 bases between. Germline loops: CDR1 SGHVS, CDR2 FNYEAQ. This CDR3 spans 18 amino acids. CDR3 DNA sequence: TGTGCCAGCAGCTTAGAGGGAGGGGGCAGGGGGAAGGACTACGAGCAGTACTTC. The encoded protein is CASSLEGGGRGKDYEQYF.

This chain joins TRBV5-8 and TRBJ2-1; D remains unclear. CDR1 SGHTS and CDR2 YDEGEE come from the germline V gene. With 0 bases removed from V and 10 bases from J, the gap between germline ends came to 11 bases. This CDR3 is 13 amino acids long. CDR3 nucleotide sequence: TGTGCCAGCAGCTTGGGACTCCCTAGGGAGCAGTTCTTC. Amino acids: CASSLGLPREQFF.

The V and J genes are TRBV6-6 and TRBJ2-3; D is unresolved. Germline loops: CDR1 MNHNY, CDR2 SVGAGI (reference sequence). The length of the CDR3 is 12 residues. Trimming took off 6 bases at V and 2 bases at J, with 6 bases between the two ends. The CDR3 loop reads CASRQTTDTQYF. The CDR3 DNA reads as TGTGCCAGCAGACAGACCACAGATACGCAGTATTTT.

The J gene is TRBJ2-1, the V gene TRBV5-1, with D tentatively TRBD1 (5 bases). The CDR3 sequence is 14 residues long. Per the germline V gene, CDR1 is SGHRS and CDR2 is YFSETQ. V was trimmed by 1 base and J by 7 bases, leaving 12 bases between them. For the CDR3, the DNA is TGCGCCAGCAGCTTGTGGATCTCAGGGAATGAGCAGTTCTTC. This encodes CASSLWISGNEQFF.

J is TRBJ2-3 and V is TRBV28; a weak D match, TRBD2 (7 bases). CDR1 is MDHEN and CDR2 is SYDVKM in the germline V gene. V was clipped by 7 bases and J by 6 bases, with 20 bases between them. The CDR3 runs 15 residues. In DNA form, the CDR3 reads TGTGCCAGCAATAGGGGGGGGGCGTACATTGATACGCAGTATTTT. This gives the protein CASNRGGAYIDTQYF.

The CDR3 DNA is TGTGCCATAGCTCCAGTACTAGCGGGAGAATACGAGCAGTACTTC. It encodes CAIAPVLAGEYEQYF. V and J are TRBV28 and TRBJ2-7; 11 positions match TRBD2. The germline V gene has CDR1 MDHEN and CDR2 SYDVKM. After removal of 10 bases from V and 4 bases from J, the junction contained 12 bases not matched to a gene. This CDR3 has 15 amino acids.

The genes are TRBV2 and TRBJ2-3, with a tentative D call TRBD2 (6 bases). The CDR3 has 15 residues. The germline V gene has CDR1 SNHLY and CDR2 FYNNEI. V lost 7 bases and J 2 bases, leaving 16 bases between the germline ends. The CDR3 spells CASTARGFSTDTQYF. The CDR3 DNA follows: TGTGCCAGCACAGCTCGGGGGTTCTCCACAGATACGCAGTATTTT.

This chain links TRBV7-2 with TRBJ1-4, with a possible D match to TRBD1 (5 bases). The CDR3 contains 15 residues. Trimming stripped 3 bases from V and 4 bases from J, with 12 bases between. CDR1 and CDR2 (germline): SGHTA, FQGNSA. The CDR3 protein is CASSFRDGLNEKLFF. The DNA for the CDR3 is TGTGCCAGCAGCTTTAGGGACGGTCTTAATGAAAAACTGTTTTTT.

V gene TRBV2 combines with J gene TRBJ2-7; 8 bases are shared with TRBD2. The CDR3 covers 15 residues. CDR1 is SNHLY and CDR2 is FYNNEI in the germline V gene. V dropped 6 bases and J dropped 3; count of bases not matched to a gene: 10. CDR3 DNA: TGTGCCAGCAGATTCTCACTAGCGGCAAACTACGAGCAGTACTTC. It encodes CASRFSLAANYEQYF.

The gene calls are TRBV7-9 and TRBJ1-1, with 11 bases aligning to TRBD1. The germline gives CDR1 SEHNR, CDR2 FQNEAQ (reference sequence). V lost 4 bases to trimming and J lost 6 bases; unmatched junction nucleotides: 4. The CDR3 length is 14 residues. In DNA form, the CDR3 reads TGTGCCAGCAGCTCCCGGGACAGGGGGGCTGAAGCTTTCTTT. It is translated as CASSSRDRGAEAFF.

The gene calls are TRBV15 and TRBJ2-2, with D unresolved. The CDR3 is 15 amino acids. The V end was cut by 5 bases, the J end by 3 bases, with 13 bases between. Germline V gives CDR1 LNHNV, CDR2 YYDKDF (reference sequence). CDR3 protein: CATSRSRTDTGELFF. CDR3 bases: TGTGCCACCAGCCGCTCACGTACGGACACCGGGGAGCTGTTTTTT.

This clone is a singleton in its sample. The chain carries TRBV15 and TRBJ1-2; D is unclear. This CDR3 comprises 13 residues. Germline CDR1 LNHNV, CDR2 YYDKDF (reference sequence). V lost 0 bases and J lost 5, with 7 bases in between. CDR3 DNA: TGTGCCACCAGCAGAGATCTGGGTTATGGCTACACCTTC. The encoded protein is CATSRDLGYGYTF.

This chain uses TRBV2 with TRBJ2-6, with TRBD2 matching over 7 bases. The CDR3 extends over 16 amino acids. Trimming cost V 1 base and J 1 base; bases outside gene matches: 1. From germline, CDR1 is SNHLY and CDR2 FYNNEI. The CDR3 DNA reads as TGTGCCAGCAGTGAAGTGGGGGGGTCTGGGGCCAACGTCCTGACTTTC. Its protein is CASSEVGGSGANVLTF.

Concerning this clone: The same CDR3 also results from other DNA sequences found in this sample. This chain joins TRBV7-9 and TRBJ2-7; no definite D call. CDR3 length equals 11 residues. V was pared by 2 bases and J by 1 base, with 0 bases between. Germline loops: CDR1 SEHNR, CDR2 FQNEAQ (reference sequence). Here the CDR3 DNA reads TGTGCCAGCAGCTTATCCTACGAGCAGTACTTC. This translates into CASSLSYEQYF.

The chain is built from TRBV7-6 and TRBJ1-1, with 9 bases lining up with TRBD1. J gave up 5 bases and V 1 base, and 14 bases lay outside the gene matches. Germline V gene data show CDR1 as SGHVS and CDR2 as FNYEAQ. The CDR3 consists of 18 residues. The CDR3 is CASSLETGTGSLGTEAFF. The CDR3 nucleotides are TGTGCCAGCAGCTTAGAAACTGGGACAGGGTCATTGGGTACTGAAGCTTTCTTT.

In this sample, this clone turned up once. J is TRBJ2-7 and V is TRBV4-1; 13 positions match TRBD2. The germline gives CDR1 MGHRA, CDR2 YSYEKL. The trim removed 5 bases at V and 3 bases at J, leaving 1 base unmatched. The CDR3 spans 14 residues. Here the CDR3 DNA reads TGCGCCAGCAGCTGGACTAGCGGGAGCTACGAGCAGTACTTC. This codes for CASSWTSGSYEQYF.

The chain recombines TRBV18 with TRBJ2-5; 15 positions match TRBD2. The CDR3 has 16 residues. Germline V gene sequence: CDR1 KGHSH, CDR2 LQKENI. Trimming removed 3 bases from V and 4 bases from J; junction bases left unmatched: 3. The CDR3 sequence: CASSPGLAGGPETQYF. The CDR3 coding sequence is TGTGCCAGCTCACCCGGACTAGCGGGGGGGCCAGAGACCCAGTACTTC.

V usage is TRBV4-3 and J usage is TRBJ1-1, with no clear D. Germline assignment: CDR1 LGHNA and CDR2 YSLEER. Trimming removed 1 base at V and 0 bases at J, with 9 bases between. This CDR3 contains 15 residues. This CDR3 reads CASSQGAQMNTEAFF. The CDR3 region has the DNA TGCGCCAGCAGCCAAGGAGCACAGATGAACACTGAAGCTTTCTTT.

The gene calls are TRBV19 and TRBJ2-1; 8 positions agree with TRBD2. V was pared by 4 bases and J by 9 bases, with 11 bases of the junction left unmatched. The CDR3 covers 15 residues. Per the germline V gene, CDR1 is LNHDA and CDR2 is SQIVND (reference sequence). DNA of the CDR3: TGTGCCAGTAGTAAGGGACTAGTGCCTTTCGGTGAGCAGTTCTTC. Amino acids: CASSKGLVPFGEQFF.

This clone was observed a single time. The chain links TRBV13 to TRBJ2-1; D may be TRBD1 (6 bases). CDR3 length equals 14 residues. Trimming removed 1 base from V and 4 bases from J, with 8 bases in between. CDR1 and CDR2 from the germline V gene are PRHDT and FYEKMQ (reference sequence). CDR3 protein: CASSLEGGYNEQFF. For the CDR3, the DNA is TGTGCCAGCAGCTTAGAAGGGGGATACAATGAGCAGTTCTTC.

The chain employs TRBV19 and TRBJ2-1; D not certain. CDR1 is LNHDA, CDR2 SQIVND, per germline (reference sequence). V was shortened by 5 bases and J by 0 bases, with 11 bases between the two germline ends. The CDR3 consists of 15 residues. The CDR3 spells CASSHGGSSYNEQFF. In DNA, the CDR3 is TGTGCCAGTAGTCACGGCGGCAGCTCCTACAATGAGCAGTTCTTC.

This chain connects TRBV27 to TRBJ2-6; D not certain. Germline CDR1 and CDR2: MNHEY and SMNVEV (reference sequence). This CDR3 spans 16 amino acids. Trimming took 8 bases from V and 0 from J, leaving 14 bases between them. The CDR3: CASAFLGSSGANVLTF. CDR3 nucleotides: TGTGCCAGCGCCTTTCTAGGAAGCTCTGGGGCCAACGTCCTGACTTTC. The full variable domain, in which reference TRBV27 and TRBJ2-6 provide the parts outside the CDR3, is EAQVTQNPRYLITVTGKKLTVTCSQNMNHEYMSWYRQDPGLGLRQIYYSMNVEVTDKGDVPEGYKVSRKEKRNFPLILESPSPNQTSLYFCASAFLGSSGANVLTFGAGSRLTVL.

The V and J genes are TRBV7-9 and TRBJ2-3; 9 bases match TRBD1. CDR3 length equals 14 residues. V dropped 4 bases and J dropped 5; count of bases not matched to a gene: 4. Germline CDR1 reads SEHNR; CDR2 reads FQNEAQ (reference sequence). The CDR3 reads CASSSGTGIDTQYF. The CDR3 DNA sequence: TGTGCCAGCAGCTCCGGGACAGGGATAGATACGCAGTATTTT.

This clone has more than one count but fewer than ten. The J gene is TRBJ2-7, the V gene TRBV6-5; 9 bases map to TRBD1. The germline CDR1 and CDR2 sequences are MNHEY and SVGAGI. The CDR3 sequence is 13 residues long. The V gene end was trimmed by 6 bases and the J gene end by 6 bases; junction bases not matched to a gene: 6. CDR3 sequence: CASSPGTGFEQYF. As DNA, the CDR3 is TGTGCCAGCAGCCCCGGGACAGGGTTCGAGCAGTACTTC.

The CDR3 region is CASSIFGGAGQPQHF. DNA for the CDR3: TGTGCCAGTAGTATTTTCGGGGGCGCGGGGCAGCCCCAGCATTTT. The chain is built from TRBV19 and TRBJ1-5, with D perhaps matching TRBD1 (6 bases). The CDR3 has 15 residues. Germline V gives CDR1 LNHDA, CDR2 SQIVND (reference sequence). Trimming took 3 bases from V and 7 from J, leaving 16 bases between them.

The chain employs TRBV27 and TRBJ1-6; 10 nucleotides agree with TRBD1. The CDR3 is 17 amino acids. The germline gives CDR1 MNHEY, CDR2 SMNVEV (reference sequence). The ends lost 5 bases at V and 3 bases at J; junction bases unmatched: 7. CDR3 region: CASSPPDRGNYNSPLHF. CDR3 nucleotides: TGTGCCAGCAGTCCCCCGGACAGGGGGAACTATAATTCACCCCTCCACTTT.

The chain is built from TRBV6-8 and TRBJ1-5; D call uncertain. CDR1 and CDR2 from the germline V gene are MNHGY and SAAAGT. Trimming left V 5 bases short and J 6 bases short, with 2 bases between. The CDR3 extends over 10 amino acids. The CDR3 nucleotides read TGTGCCAGCAGTGTTCAGCCCCAGCATTTT. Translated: CASSVQPQHF.